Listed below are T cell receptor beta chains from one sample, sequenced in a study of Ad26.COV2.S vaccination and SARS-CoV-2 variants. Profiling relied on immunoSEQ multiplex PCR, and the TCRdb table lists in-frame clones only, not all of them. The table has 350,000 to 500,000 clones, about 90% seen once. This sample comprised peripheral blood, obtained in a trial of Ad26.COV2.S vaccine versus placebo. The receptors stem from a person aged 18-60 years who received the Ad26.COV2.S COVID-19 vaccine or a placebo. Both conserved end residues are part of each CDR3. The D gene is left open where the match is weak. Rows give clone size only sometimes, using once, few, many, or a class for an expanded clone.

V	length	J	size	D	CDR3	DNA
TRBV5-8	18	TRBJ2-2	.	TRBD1	CASSFWTSGGRGTGELFF	TGTGCCAGCAGCTTTTGGACCTCAGGGGGTCGGGGCACCGGGGAGCTGTTTTTT
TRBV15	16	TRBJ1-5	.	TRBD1	CATSRVIDRANQPQHF	TGTGCCACCAGCAGAGTAATCGACAGGGCGAATCAGCCCCAGCATTTT
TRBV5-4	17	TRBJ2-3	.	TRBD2	CASSLALAGAPADTQYF	TGTGCCAGCAGCTTGGCGCTAGCGGGAGCCCCCGCAGATACGCAGTATTTT
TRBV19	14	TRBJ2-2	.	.	CASSSDRNTGELFF	TGTGCCAGTAGTAGCGACAGGAACACCGGGGAGCTGTTTTTT
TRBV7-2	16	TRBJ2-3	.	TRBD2	CASSLAGLAFTDTQYF	TGTGCCAGCAGCTTAGCTGGACTAGCGTTCACAGATACGCAGTATTTT
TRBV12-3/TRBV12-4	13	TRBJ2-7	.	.	CASSAGPGGEQYF	TGTGCCAGCAGCGCGGGCCCCGGGGGCGAGCAGTACTTC
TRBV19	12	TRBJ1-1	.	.	CASSLARSEAFF	TGTGCCAGTAGTCTGGCGCGGTCTGAAGCTTTCTTT
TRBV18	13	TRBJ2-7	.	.	CASSPPTSYEQYF	TGTGCCAGCTCACCACCGACTAGTTACGAGCAGTACTTC
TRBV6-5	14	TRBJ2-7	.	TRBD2	CASRRTSSFSEQYF	TGTGCCAGCAGAAGGACTAGCAGCTTTTCCGAGCAGTACTTC
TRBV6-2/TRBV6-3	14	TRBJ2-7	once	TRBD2	CASSYSKRGYEQYF	TGTGCCAGCAGTTACTCGAAGCGGGGGTACGAGCAGTACTTC
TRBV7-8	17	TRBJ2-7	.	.	CASSPKRAQGNRDEQYF	TGTGCCAGCAGCCCCAAGAGGGCACAGGGAAACCGTGACGAGCAGTACTTC
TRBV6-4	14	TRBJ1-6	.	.	CASSEYRDNSPLHF	TGTGCCAGCAGTGAATACAGGGACAATTCACCCCTCCACTTT
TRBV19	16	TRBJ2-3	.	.	CASSISARPLTDTQYF	TGTGCCAGTAGTATTTCCGCTCGACCTCTCACAGATACGCAGTATTTT
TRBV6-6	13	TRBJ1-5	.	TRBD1	CASSTQGTQPQHF	TGTGCCAGCAGCACACAGGGGACTCAGCCCCAGCATTTT
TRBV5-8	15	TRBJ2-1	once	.	CASSLNTSPANEQFF	TGTGCCAGCAGCTTGAATACTAGCCCGGCCAATGAGCAGTTCTTC
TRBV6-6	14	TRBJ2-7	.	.	CASSLLGGLVEQYF	TGTGCCAGCAGCCTCCTTGGGGGACTCGTCGAGCAGTACTTC
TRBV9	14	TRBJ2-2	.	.	CASSAHQGTGELFF	TGTGCCAGCAGCGCACATCAGGGCACCGGGGAGCTGTTTTTT
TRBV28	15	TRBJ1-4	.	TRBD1	CASSLWDSNNEKLFF	TGTGCCAGCAGTTTGTGGGACAGTAATAATGAAAAACTGTTTTTT
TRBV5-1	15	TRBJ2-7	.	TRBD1	CASGATGTGVVEQYF	TGCGCCAGCGGAGCAACCGGGACAGGGGTTGTCGAGCAGTACTTC
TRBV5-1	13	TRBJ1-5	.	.	CASSLDTNQPQHF	TGCGCCAGCAGCTTAGATACTAATCAGCCCCAGCATTTT
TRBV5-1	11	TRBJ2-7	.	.	CASSFRHEQYF	TGCGCCAGCAGCTTTCGGCACGAGCAGTACTTC
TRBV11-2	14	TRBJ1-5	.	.	CAPGCHNNNQPQHF	TGTGCCCCGGGATGTCACAACAATAATCAGCCCCAGCATTTT
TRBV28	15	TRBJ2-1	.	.	CASTSSGSSYNEQFF	TGTGCCAGCACCTCAAGCGGTAGCTCCTACAATGAGCAGTTCTTC
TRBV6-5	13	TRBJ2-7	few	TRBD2	CASIAGTTYEQYF	TGTGCCAGCATCGCCGGGACTACCTACGAGCAGTACTTC
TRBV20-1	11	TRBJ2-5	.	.	CSARTEKTQYF	TGCAGTGCTAGAACAGAGAAGACCCAGTACTTC
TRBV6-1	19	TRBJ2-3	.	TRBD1	CASSEANGPGTGFTDTQYF	TGTGCCAGCAGTGAAGCGAACGGCCCCGGGACAGGCTTCACAGATACGCAGTATTTT
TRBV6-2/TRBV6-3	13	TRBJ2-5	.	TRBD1	CASSRQGSETQYF	TGTGCCAGCAGTAGACAGGGGTCAGAGACCCAGTACTTC
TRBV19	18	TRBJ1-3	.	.	CASSIELGWTISGNTIYF	TGTGCCAGTAGTATAGAACTGGGCTGGACCATCTCTGGAAACACCATATATTTT
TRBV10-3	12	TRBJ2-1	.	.	CAISEEGNEQFF	TGTGCCATCAGTGAGGAGGGCAATGAGCAGTTCTTC
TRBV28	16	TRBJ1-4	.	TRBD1	CASSLAGTGFTEKLFF	TGTGCCAGCAGTTTGGCCGGGACAGGGTTTACTGAAAAACTGTTTTTT
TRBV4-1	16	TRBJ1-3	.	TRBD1	CASSQEEQGLLNTIYF	TGCGCCAGCAGCCAAGAAGAACAGGGGCTATTGAACACCATATATTTT
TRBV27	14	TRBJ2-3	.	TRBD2	CASVSGGSTDTQYF	TGTGCCAGTGTGAGCGGGGGGAGCACAGATACGCAGTATTTT
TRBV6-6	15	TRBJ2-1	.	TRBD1	CASRGGQGFYNEQFF	TGTGCCAGCAGAGGGGGACAGGGGTTCTACAATGAGCAGTTCTTC
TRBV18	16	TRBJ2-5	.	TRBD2	CASSPGLAGAQETQYF	TGTGCCAGCTCACCGGGACTAGCGGGAGCCCAAGAGACCCAGTACTTC
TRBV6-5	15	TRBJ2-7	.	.	CASSRDSGGSYEQYF	TGTGCCAGCAGCCGCGACTCTGGCGGGTCCTACGAGCAGTACTTC
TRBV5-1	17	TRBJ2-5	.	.	CASSLDLTRVASETQYF	TGCGCCAGCAGCTTGGACCTTACCCGGGTAGCCTCAGAGACCCAGTACTTC
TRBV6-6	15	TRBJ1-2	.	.	CASSYPQGLDYGYTF	TGTGCCAGCAGTTACCCGCAGGGGCTGGACTATGGCTACACCTTC
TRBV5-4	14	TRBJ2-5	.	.	CASSLTGPQETQYF	TGTGCCAGCAGCTTGACAGGGCCCCAAGAGACCCAGTACTTC